The 19 T cell receptor beta chains below come from one sample, sequenced in a study of T cells after posttransplantation cyclophosphamide. The protocol was immunoSEQ multiplex PCR, while the TCRdb copy is restricted to in-frame clones and leaves out a portion. The sample lists under 15,000 clones, about 83% occurring once. Sequencing was performed on memory CD4+ T cells sorted from PBMCs. These receptors all stem from a man between 45 and 60 years old in good health, CMV-negative, and a related stem cell transplant donor.

The CDR3 reads CASEILTGGWTEAFF. The CDR3 DNA reads TGTGCCAGCGAGATACTTACAGGGGGCTGGACTGAAGCTTTCTTT. This rearrangement joins TRBV19 to TRBJ1-1; 9 nucleotides agree with TRBD1. CDR3 length: 15 residues. From germline, CDR1 is LNHDA and CDR2 SQIVND (reference sequence). The trim removed 9 bases at V and 5 bases at J, leaving 13 bases unmatched.

The genes are TRBV18 and TRBJ2-2; D is unresolved. This CDR3 region has 13 residues. CDR1 and CDR2 (germline): KGHSH, LQKENI. V lost 3 bases, J lost 6 bases, and 8 bases lay in between. The CDR3 region has the DNA TGTGCCAGCTCACCTGTAGAGGCCGGGGAGCTGTTTTTT. Translated: CASSPVEAGELFF.

The V call is TRBV5-1, the J call TRBJ2-3; no firm D call. Trimming removed 5 bases from V and 0 bases from J, with 16 bases in between. Germline CDR1 reads SGHRS; CDR2 reads YFSETQ. This CDR3 is built from 16 residues. This CDR3 is CASRTVTSPSTDTQYF. The DNA for the CDR3 is TGCGCCAGCAGGACTGTAACGAGCCCTAGCACAGATACGCAGTATTTT.

This chain connects TRBV6-6 to TRBJ2-1, with 9 bases aligning to TRBD1. There are 12 residues in the CDR3. With V trimmed by 4 bases and J by 15 bases, 7 bases remained unmatched. CDR1 is MNHNY and CDR2 is SVGAGI in the germline V gene (reference sequence). CDR3 sequence: CASSLDRGGPFF. In nucleotides, the CDR3 is TGTGCCAGCAGTTTGGACAGGGGAGGTCCGTTCTTC.

This clone is a singleton in its sample. The chain links TRBV18 to TRBJ2-3; 7 nucleotides match TRBD2. The length of the CDR3 is 15 residues. Germline CDR1 and CDR2: KGHSH and LQKENI. With V trimmed by 3 bases and J by 2 bases, 5 bases remained unmatched. CDR3 loop: CASSPPSGVTDTQYF. The CDR3 nucleotides are TGTGCCAGCTCACCCCCTAGCGGAGTCACAGATACGCAGTATTTT.

This clone was observed a single time. The V and J genes are TRBV6-5 and TRBJ2-7; perhaps TRBD1 as D (6 bases). Germline CDR1 MNHEY, CDR2 SVGAGI. V gave up 10 bases and J gave up 3 bases, with 19 bases separating them. The CDR3 covers 14 residues. The CDR3 loop reads CAILGGRADYEQYF. The DNA for the CDR3 is TGTGCCATTCTTGGGGGCAGGGCTGACTACGAGCAGTACTTC.

The genes are TRBV19 and TRBJ2-3; 8 bases fit TRBD2. Germline V gene lookup returns CDR1 LNHDA and CDR2 SQIVND (reference sequence). The CDR3 is made up of 17 amino acids. V trimming: 6 bases; J trimming: 2 bases; junction bases outside the gene matches: 13. CDR3 sequence: CASRGQLERGYTDTQYF. The DNA of the CDR3 is TGTGCCAGTAGGGGTCAACTGGAGCGGGGGTACACAGATACGCAGTATTTT.

The genes are TRBV5-1 and TRBJ2-3, with a possible D match to TRBD2 (6 bases). Germline CDR1 SGHRS, CDR2 YFSETQ. CDR3 length: 16 residues. V gave up 0 bases and J gave up 1 base, with 12 bases separating them. As DNA, the CDR3 is TGCGCCAGCAGCTTGGGATCAGCGGGTGGCACAGATACGCAGTATTTT. It specifies CASSLGSAGGTDTQYF.

The chain uses TRBV10-3 and TRBJ1-1; D uncertain. The V gene's germline CDR1 is ENHRY and CDR2 SYGVKD. This CDR3 region has 14 residues. The V and J ends lost 5 bases and 6 bases respectively, with 16 bases between them. CDR3 coding DNA: TGTGCCATCAGTACTTCAGGTAACGGGGCTGAAGCTTTCTTT. Protein sequence: CAISTSGNGAEAFF.

This chain connects TRBV14 to TRBJ2-2, with a possible D match to TRBD1 (6 bases). The V and J ends lost 5 bases and 1 base respectively, with 8 bases between them. The CDR3 is 14 residues long. Germline loops: CDR1 SGHDN, CDR2 FVKESK. CDR3 DNA: TGTGCCAGCAGCATACAGGGGAACACCGGGGAGCTGTTTTTT. It yields the protein CASSIQGNTGELFF.

The chain links TRBV7-9 to TRBJ1-5; D may be TRBD1 (6 bases). The CDR3 runs 14 residues. V was cut by 0 bases and J by 4 bases, with 7 bases left in between. Germline assignment: CDR1 SEHNR and CDR2 FQNEAQ (reference sequence). CDR3 region: CASSLAGGNQPQHF. CDR3 DNA: TGTGCCAGCAGCTTAGCAGGGGGAAATCAGCCCCAGCATTTT.

The V and J genes are TRBV27 and TRBJ1-4, with 8 bases that match TRBD1. Unmatched junction bases numbered 16, after V lost 6 bases and J lost 7 bases. Per germline, CDR1 MNHEY and CDR2 SMNVEV (reference sequence). The CDR3 consists of 17 residues. In DNA form, the CDR3 reads TGTGCCAGCAGCCCCGGGTGGGACAGGTCTAGGAGTGAAAAACTGTTTTTT. Translated, it gives CASSPGWDRSRSEKLFF.

The rearrangement links TRBV7-8 to TRBJ2-3; the D is unclear. CDR1 SGHVS and CDR2 FQNEAQ come from the germline V gene. The CDR3 totals 13 residues. Trimming removed 4 bases from V and 8 bases from J, with 13 bases in between. CDR3 amino acids: CASSSGLLGTQYF. The CDR3 coding sequence is TGTGCCAGCAGCTCCGGCCTCCTAGGTACGCAGTATTTT.

The chain links TRBV18 to TRBJ1-1, with D tentatively TRBD1 (5 bases). The CDR3 consists of 15 residues. V was cut by 2 bases and J by 1 base, with 11 bases left in between. Per the germline V gene, CDR1 is KGHSH and CDR2 is LQKENI. CDR3 coding DNA: TGTGCCAGCTCACCAGGGGCTCTCGGGAACACTGAAGCTTTCTTT. This codes for CASSPGALGNTEAFF.

The J gene is TRBJ2-1, the V gene TRBV7-2; 8 positions match TRBD2. There are 16 residues in the CDR3. Per germline, CDR1 SGHTA and CDR2 FQGNSA. V lost 1 base and J lost 6; bases outside the gene matches: 8. The CDR3 spells CASSLGGGLALNEQFF. CDR3 DNA sequence: TGTGCCAGCAGCTTAGGAGGCGGACTAGCCCTCAATGAGCAGTTCTTC.

The chain joins TRBV7-9 to TRBJ2-5; TRBD1 matches at 9 bases. This CDR3 is built from 14 residues. The trim removed 5 bases at V and 5 bases at J, leaving 6 bases unmatched. Germline CDR1 reads SEHNR; CDR2 reads FQNEAQ (reference sequence). CDR3 sequence: CASSVTGGRETQYF. DNA of the CDR3: TGTGCCAGCAGCGTTACAGGGGGCCGGGAGACCCAGTACTTC.

This clone was found a few times. The chain recombines TRBV30 with TRBJ1-1; D call uncertain. Germline V gene lookup returns CDR1 GTSNPN and CDR2 SVGIG (reference sequence). V lost 2 bases and J 1 base, leaving 8 bases between the germline ends. The length of the CDR3 is 13 residues. The CDR3 DNA follows: TGTGCCTGGAGTAGACACGAGAACACTGAAGCTTTCTTT. This encodes CAWSRHENTEAFF. The full variable domain, completed using reference TRBV30 and TRBJ1-1, is SQTIHQWPATLVQPVGSPLSLECTVEGTSNPNLYWYRQAAGRGLQLLFYSVGIGQISSEVPQNLSASRPQDRQFILSSKKLLLSDSGFYLCAWSRHENTEAFFGQGTRLTVV.

The chain links TRBV5-6 to TRBJ1-6; TRBD1 agrees at 7 bases. The germline V gene has CDR1 SGHDT and CDR2 YYEEEE. The CDR3 totals 16 residues. V shed 4 bases, J shed 3 bases, and the junction held 7 bases outside the gene matches. The CDR3 DNA reads as TGTGCCAGCAGCCACAGACAGGGAAGCTATAATTCACCCCTCCACTTT. Translation: CASSHRQGSYNSPLHF.

This chain links TRBV11-3 with TRBJ2-3; D perhaps matches TRBD1 (5 bases). The CDR3 sequence is 15 residues long. V was shortened by 1 base and J by 2 bases, with 10 bases between the two germline ends. The germline CDR1 and CDR2 sequences are SGHNT and YENEEA. DNA for the CDR3: TGTGCCAGCAGCTTAGGGCAGGGTACCACAGATACGCAGTATTTT. This codes for CASSLGQGTTDTQYF. The complete variable domain, with remaining parts taken from reference TRBV11-3 and TRBJ2-3, reads EAGVVQSPRYKIIEKKQPVAFWCNPISGHNTLYWYLQNLGQGPELLIRYENEEAVDDSQLPKDRFSAERLKGVDSTLKIQPAELGDSAVYLCASSLGQGTTDTQYFGPGTRLTVL.